This is a list of T cell receptor beta chains from one sample in a study of blood T cell repertoires in COVID-19. Profiling relied on immunoSEQ multiplex PCR, and the TCRdb table lists in-frame clones only, not all of them. Among approximately 300,000 clones listed, 75% to 90% were seen once. Input material: peripheral blood. Receptor source: a woman between 40 and 55 years old with acute or convalescent COVID-19. Both conserved end residues are part of each CDR3. D genes are given only for firm matches. Rows give clone size only sometimes, using once, few, many, or a class for an expanded clone.

j_gene: TRBJ2-3
d_gene: TRBD2
abundance: .
v_gene: TRBV7-2
CDR3aa: CASSLDMGGVSTTQYF
CDR3nt: TGTGCCAGCAGCTTAGATATGGGGGGGGTTAGCACTACGCAGTATTTT

j_gene: TRBJ1-1
d_gene: .
abundance: .
v_gene: TRBV7-8
CDR3aa: CASSLVGGNTEAFF
CDR3nt: TGTGCCAGCAGCTTAGTAGGAGGTAATACTGAAGCTTTCTTT

j_gene: TRBJ2-3
d_gene: .
abundance: .
v_gene: TRBV5-6
CDR3aa: CASSLVVKGVSTDTQYF
CDR3nt: TGTGCCAGCAGCTTGGTGGTTAAGGGGGTGAGCACAGATACGCAGTATTTT

j_gene: TRBJ1-1
d_gene: .
abundance: .
v_gene: TRBV5-1
CDR3aa: CASSLGVGLKGVTEAFF
CDR3nt: TGCGCCAGCAGCTTGGGTGTAGGGTTAAAAGGGGTCACTGAAGCTTTCTTT

j_gene: TRBJ2-1
d_gene: TRBD2
abundance: .
v_gene: TRBV7-8
CDR3aa: CASSLQLAGYNEQFF
CDR3nt: TGTGCCAGCAGCTTACAGCTAGCGGGATACAATGAGCAGTTCTTC

j_gene: TRBJ1-3
d_gene: .
abundance: .
v_gene: TRBV24-1
CDR3aa: CATRATGSGNTIYF
CDR3nt: TGTGCCACCAGGGCGACAGGCTCTGGAAACACCATATATTTT

j_gene: TRBJ1-6
d_gene: .
abundance: .
v_gene: TRBV30
CDR3aa: CAWTLLGTPYSPLHF
CDR3nt: TGTGCCTGGACCCTCCTGGGGACACCGTATTCACCCCTCCACTTT

j_gene: TRBJ1-6
d_gene: .
abundance: .
v_gene: TRBV5-1
CDR3aa: CASSLGTLDSPLHF
CDR3nt: TGCGCCAGCAGCTTAGGGACATTGGATTCACCCCTCCACTTT

j_gene: TRBJ2-3
d_gene: TRBD2
abundance: .
v_gene: TRBV5-1
CDR3aa: CASTRVQRGGLGTDTQYF
CDR3nt: TGCGCCAGCACGAGAGTCCAGCGGGGGGGCCTGGGGACAGATACGCAGTATTTT

j_gene: TRBJ2-1
d_gene: TRBD2
abundance: .
v_gene: TRBV7-3
CDR3aa: CASSLLGGGAKCSYNEQFF
CDR3nt: TGTGCCAGCAGCTTACTCGGCGGGGGGGCCAAGTGTTCCTACAATGAGCAGTTCTTC

j_gene: TRBJ2-4
d_gene: .
abundance: .
v_gene: TRBV3-1/TRBV3-2
CDR3aa: CASSQGGEANIQYF
CDR3nt: TGTGCCAGCAGCCAGGGGGGAGAGGCAAACATTCAGTACTTC

j_gene: TRBJ2-3
d_gene: TRBD2
abundance: once
v_gene: TRBV3-1/TRBV3-2
CDR3aa: CASSQEINSGGEADTQYF
CDR3nt: TGTGCCAGCAGCCAAGAGATTAATAGCGGGGGGGAGGCAGATACGCAGTATTTT

j_gene: TRBJ1-4
d_gene: .
abundance: .
v_gene: TRBV5-1
CDR3aa: CASSLAVWPGRHSTNEKLFF
CDR3nt: TGCGCCAGCAGCTTGGCGGTCTGGCCAGGTCGCCACTCAACTAATGAAAAACTGTTTTTT

j_gene: TRBJ2-3
d_gene: .
abundance: .
v_gene: TRBV12-3/TRBV12-4
CDR3aa: CASSLRGGDTQYF
CDR3nt: TGTGCCAGCAGTTTACGGGGAGGAGATACGCAGTATTTT

j_gene: TRBJ1-4
d_gene: .
abundance: .
v_gene: TRBV9
CDR3aa: CASSVGQGNEKLFF
CDR3nt: TGTGCCAGCAGCGTAGGGCAGGGCAATGAAAAACTGTTTTTT

j_gene: TRBJ1-4
d_gene: TRBD1
abundance: .
v_gene: TRBV2
CDR3aa: CASIELDRAEEKLFF
CDR3nt: TGTGCCAGCATAGAGCTGGACAGGGCGGAAGAAAAACTGTTTTTT

j_gene: TRBJ1-2
d_gene: TRBD1
abundance: few
v_gene: TRBV6-4
CDR3aa: CASSDPSRLRQGADPSYGYTF
CDR3nt: TGTGCCAGCAGTGACCCGTCTCGTTTGCGACAGGGGGCGGACCCTAGCTATGGCTACACCTTC

j_gene: TRBJ1-2
d_gene: TRBD1
abundance: .
v_gene: TRBV6-2/TRBV6-3
CDR3aa: CASSYEGTEMYGYTF
CDR3nt: TGTGCCAGCAGTTATGAAGGGACAGAGATGTATGGCTACACCTTC

j_gene: TRBJ1-2
d_gene: TRBD1
abundance: .
v_gene: TRBV5-1
CDR3aa: CASSLAAQGRYGYTF
CDR3nt: TGCGCCAGCAGCTTGGCGGCACAGGGGAGGTATGGCTACACCTTC

j_gene: TRBJ1-2
d_gene: .
abundance: .
v_gene: TRBV27
CDR3aa: CASSFDRRSYTF
CDR3nt: TGTGCCAGCAGTTTTGACAGGCGGAGCTACACCTTC

j_gene: TRBJ1-6
d_gene: .
abundance: .
v_gene: TRBV3-1/TRBV3-2
CDR3aa: CASSQRFPGSPLHF
CDR3nt: TGTGCCAGCAGCCAACGGTTTCCAGGTTCACCCCTCCACTTT

j_gene: TRBJ1-4
d_gene: .
abundance: .
v_gene: TRBV6-6
CDR3aa: CASSVGGRSEKLFF
CDR3nt: TGTGCCAGCAGTGTCGGGGGGCGCAGTGAAAAACTGTTTTTT

j_gene: TRBJ1-2
d_gene: TRBD1
abundance: .
v_gene: TRBV28
CDR3aa: CASSLALGQGAGGYTF
CDR3nt: TGTGCCAGCAGTTTAGCCCTAGGACAGGGGGCGGGTGGCTACACCTTC

j_gene: TRBJ1-2
d_gene: .
abundance: .
v_gene: TRBV25-1
CDR3aa: CASTYGGAGYTF
CDR3nt: TGTGCCAGCACCTACGGCGGGGCTGGCTACACCTTC

j_gene: TRBJ1-2
d_gene: .
abundance: once
v_gene: TRBV4-1
CDR3aa: CASSQELSRVGFYGYTF
CDR3nt: TGCGCCAGCAGCCAAGAACTAAGCAGGGTGGGATTTTATGGCTACACCTTC

j_gene: TRBJ2-5
d_gene: TRBD1
abundance: once
v_gene: TRBV28
CDR3aa: CASRRYGQGGRETQYF
CDR3nt: TGTGCCAGCAGACGATACGGACAGGGGGGAAGGGAGACCCAGTACTTC

j_gene: TRBJ1-3
d_gene: TRBD1
abundance: .
v_gene: TRBV5-1
CDR3aa: CASSLGQGYTIYF
CDR3nt: TGCGCCAGCAGCTTGGGACAGGGGTACACCATATATTTT

j_gene: TRBJ1-2
d_gene: .
abundance: .
v_gene: TRBV30
CDR3aa: CAWSYTDSRRLAHTF
CDR3nt: TGTGCCTGGAGTTACACCGACAGCCGCCGGTTGGCGCACACCTTC

j_gene: TRBJ1-1
d_gene: TRBD1
abundance: once
v_gene: TRBV5-4
CDR3aa: CASSLGRTGNTEAFF
CDR3nt: TGTGCCAGCAGCTTGGGGCGGACAGGGAACACTGAAGCTTTCTTT

j_gene: TRBJ1-1
d_gene: .
abundance: .
v_gene: TRBV7-9
CDR3aa: CASSQVTGTITEAFF
CDR3nt: TGTGCCAGCAGCCAGGTTACAGGGACGATCACTGAAGCTTTCTTT

j_gene: TRBJ2-2
d_gene: TRBD1
abundance: .
v_gene: TRBV10-3
CDR3aa: CAISESAFGTGGTGELFF
CDR3nt: TGTGCCATCAGTGAGTCAGCGTTCGGGACAGGGGGAACCGGGGAGCTGTTTTTT

j_gene: TRBJ2-1
d_gene: TRBD2
abundance: .
v_gene: TRBV6-5
CDR3aa: CATRLAGSSYNEQFF
CDR3nt: TGTGCCACAAGACTAGCGGGCAGCTCCTACAATGAGCAGTTCTTC

j_gene: TRBJ1-3
d_gene: .
abundance: .
v_gene: TRBV25-1
CDR3aa: CASSDAGENTIYF
CDR3nt: TGTGCCAGCAGTGACGCAGGGGAAAACACCATATATTTT

j_gene: TRBJ1-2
d_gene: TRBD1
abundance: many
v_gene: TRBV6-4
CDR3aa: CASSVTGGVPGYTF
CDR3nt: TGTGCCAGCAGTGTAACAGGGGGCGTACCTGGCTACACCTTC

j_gene: TRBJ1-2
d_gene: TRBD1
abundance: .
v_gene: TRBV2
CDR3aa: CASSEALRRQGGGYTF
CDR3nt: TGTGCCAGCAGTGAAGCGCTTCGGAGACAGGGGGGAGGCTACACCTTC

j_gene: TRBJ1-3
d_gene: TRBD1
abundance: once
v_gene: TRBV20-1
CDR3aa: CSASVQGARNTIYF
CDR3nt: TGCAGTGCTAGTGTCCAGGGGGCGCGGAACACCATATATTTT

j_gene: TRBJ2-3
d_gene: TRBD2
abundance: .
v_gene: TRBV5-4
CDR3aa: CASSAGLAGKGTQYF
CDR3nt: TGTGCCAGCAGCGCGGGACTAGCGGGGAAGGGTACGCAGTATTTT

j_gene: TRBJ1-1
d_gene: TRBD1
abundance: .
v_gene: TRBV11-2
CDR3aa: CASSLTQGAMNTEAFF
CDR3nt: TGTGCCAGCAGTCTGACTCAGGGGGCTATGAACACTGAAGCTTTCTTT

j_gene: TRBJ2-2
d_gene: .
abundance: once
v_gene: TRBV4-2
CDR3aa: CASSQGTSRTGELFF
CDR3nt: TGTGCCAGCAGCCAAGGAACCAGCAGGACCGGGGAGCTGTTTTTT

j_gene: TRBJ2-1
d_gene: TRBD2
abundance: .
v_gene: TRBV11-2
CDR3aa: CASSLVLAGVTYNEQFF
CDR3nt: TGTGCCAGCAGCTTAGTACTAGCGGGGGTGACCTACAATGAGCAGTTCTTC

j_gene: TRBJ1-2
d_gene: TRBD1
abundance: .
v_gene: TRBV5-1
CDR3aa: CASSYPAGGEVYGYTF
CDR3nt: TGCGCCAGCTCGTATCCCGCAGGGGGCGAGGTCTATGGCTACACCTTC

j_gene: TRBJ1-6
d_gene: .
abundance: .
v_gene: TRBV21-1
CDR3aa: CASSKIFPDSPLHF
CDR3nt: TGTGCCAGCAGCAAAATATTTCCGGATTCACCCCTCCACTTT

j_gene: TRBJ2-1
d_gene: TRBD1
abundance: .
v_gene: TRBV19
CDR3aa: CASSPRTGNYNEQFF
CDR3nt: TGTGCCAGTAGTCCTCGGACAGGGAACTACAATGAGCAGTTCTTC

j_gene: TRBJ2-1
d_gene: .
abundance: .
v_gene: TRBV4-1
CDR3aa: CASSQDTTGHREQFF
CDR3nt: TGCGCCAGCAGCCAAGATACTACGGGACATAGAGAGCAGTTCTTC

j_gene: TRBJ1-1
d_gene: .
abundance: .
v_gene: TRBV5-1
CDR3aa: CASSLGQGRTEAFF
CDR3nt: TGCGCCAGCAGCTTGGGGCAGGGGCGGACTGAAGCTTTCTTT

j_gene: TRBJ2-5
d_gene: .
abundance: once
v_gene: TRBV6-5
CDR3aa: CASGAYQETQYF
CDR3nt: TGTGCCAGCGGAGCGTACCAAGAGACCCAGTACTTC

j_gene: TRBJ1-2
d_gene: TRBD1
abundance: .
v_gene: TRBV6-4
CDR3aa: CASSAERDRDYGYTF
CDR3nt: TGTGCCAGCAGTGCTGAGAGAGACAGGGACTATGGCTACACCTTC

j_gene: TRBJ1-3
d_gene: .
abundance: few
v_gene: TRBV3-1/TRBV3-2
CDR3aa: CASSQATGTGNTIYF
CDR3nt: TGTGCCAGCAGCCAAGCGACAGGAACTGGAAACACCATATATTTT

j_gene: TRBJ1-2
d_gene: .
abundance: .
v_gene: TRBV23-1
CDR3aa: CASSQPGHGISGYTF
CDR3nt: TGCGCCAGCAGTCAACCGGGACACGGGATTAGTGGCTACACCTTC